This T cell receptor (beta chain) appears in the sequencing data of a study of PD-L1 blockade in urothelial cancer. Study-wide background: The authors examined blood 3 weeks (second dose) and 6 weeks after treatment start.

This sample's time point: pretreatment peripheral blood. Metastatic or locally advanced urothelial carcinoma was present in the patients. The CDR3 is made up of 15 amino acids. V shed 4 bases and J shed 4 bases, with 16 bases lying between them. Germline V gives CDR1 SGHNT, CDR2 YENEEA. What went into each PCR as a spike was synthetic TCR analog templates. The method was immunoSEQ multiplex PCR; TCRdb's version includes in-frame clones alone and lacks a portion of them. The table records 45,000 to 60,000 clones, approximately 85% of them present only once. Material: PBMCs, obtained around atezolizumab (anti-PD-L1) treatment. The chain links TRBV11-3 to TRBJ1-2; maybe TRBD1 (6 bases). The receptor's source is a man between 65 and 85 years old with urothelial cancer. CDR3: CASSSLTGGRYGYTF. In DNA form, the CDR3 reads TGTGCCAGCAGCTCCTTGACGGGGGGCCGCTATGGCTACACCTTC.